The clone carrying this TCR beta chain has only one observation. Its antigen remains unknown. This sample was taken from a study of shared clonotypes between healthy human individuals. There are 16 residues in the CDR3. Trimming took 4 bases from V and 4 from J; bases not matched to a gene: 11. CDR1 and CDR2 (germline): MDHEN, SYDVKM. Libraries were prepared by immunoSEQ multiplex PCR; TCRdb keeps only in-frame clonotypes and omits some of them. The table records about 600,000 clones, less than 98% of them present only once. The study, taken as a whole, reports: Few donors restricted represented genetic and exposure-history diversity. Several donors shared approximately 5% of their naive CD4 clonotypes. Only blood underwent sampling, and tissue repertoires likely differ.

The chain recombines TRBV28 with TRBJ2-5; 8 nucleotides match TRBD1. The sequenced material came from naive CD4+ T cells sorted from blood. Subset defined: CD45RA+ positively selected. The clonotype originates from a woman aged 25 to 39 in good health. The CDR3, as DNA: TGTGCCAGCAGTTCTACCAGGGGGCTCGTGGGAGAGACCCAGTACTTC. It is translated as CASSSTRGLVGETQYF.